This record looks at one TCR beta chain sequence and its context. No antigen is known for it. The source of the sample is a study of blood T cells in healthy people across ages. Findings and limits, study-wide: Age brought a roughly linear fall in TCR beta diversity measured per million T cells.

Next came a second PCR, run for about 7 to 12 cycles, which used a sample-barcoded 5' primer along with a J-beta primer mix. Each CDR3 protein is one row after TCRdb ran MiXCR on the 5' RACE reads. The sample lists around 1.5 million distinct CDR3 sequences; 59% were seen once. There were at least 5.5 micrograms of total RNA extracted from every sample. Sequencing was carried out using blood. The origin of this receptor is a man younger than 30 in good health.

In DNA form, the CDR3 reads TGTGCCAGCAGTTACAACAGGGCCGGGGAGCTGTTTTTT. Translation: CASSYNRAGELFF. The rearrangement uses TRBV6-5 and TRBJ2-2; tentatively, D is TRBD1 (6 bases). The CDR3 covers 13 residues. V was pared by 2 bases and J by 6 bases, with 7 bases between. Germline CDR1 is MNHEY and CDR2 is SVGAGI.